Below, 24 T cell receptor beta chains from the same sample are listed, as sequenced in a study of blood T cells in healthy people across ages. Sample-barcoded 5' priming and a J-beta primer mix drove a second PCR of about 6 to 12 cycles. TCRdb re-called the 5' RACE reads with MiXCR, one entry per CDR3 protein. The sample has about 570,000 distinct CDR3 sequences; 25% to 30% are singletons. The sequencing sample was made of blood. The receptors stem from a woman in her 70s in good health.

The chain is built from TRBV6-2 or TRBV6-3 and TRBJ2-7; D remains unclear. Trimming cost V 7 bases and J 2 bases, with 18 bases left between them. The CDR3 runs to 15 residues. Germline V lookup: CDR1 MNHEY, CDR2 SVGEGT. In DNA form, the CDR3 reads TGTGCCAGCACCTATGGGTGGCAGGTCACCTACGAGCAGTACTTC. As protein: CASTYGWQVTYEQYF.

The table lists this clonotype with a few counts. J is TRBJ2-5 and V is TRBV20-1, with 9 bases matching TRBD2. The CDR3 totals 15 residues. From germline, CDR1 is DFQATT and CDR2 SNEGSKA (reference sequence). Trimming cost V 0 bases and J 4 bases; bases outside gene matches: 6. The CDR3 loop is CSARDYLAGRETQYF. DNA of the CDR3: TGCAGTGCTAGAGATTACCTAGCGGGACGAGAGACCCAGTACTTC.

The chain uses TRBV29-1 and TRBJ1-1, with a possible D match to TRBD1 (5 bases). The CDR3 is 13 amino acids. The V gene's germline CDR1 is SQVTM and CDR2 ANQGSEA. V lost 6 bases to trimming and J lost 2 bases, with 13 bases between them. CDR3 sequence reads: CSVWGGLNTEAFF. In DNA form, the CDR3 reads TGCAGCGTCTGGGGGGGACTTAACACTGAAGCTTTCTTT.

The V call is TRBV28, the J call TRBJ2-1; TRBD1 matches 7 bases. J gave up 8 bases and V 6 bases, and 7 bases lay outside the gene matches. The CDR3 has 13 residues. Germline V gene lookup returns CDR1 MDHEN and CDR2 SYDVKM. CDR3 amino acids: CASRQGIVDEQFF. Written as DNA, the CDR3 is TGTGCCAGCAGACAGGGGATCGTGGATGAGCAGTTCTTC.

The chain joins TRBV27 to TRBJ2-5, with D perhaps matching TRBD2 (5 bases). Germline V lookup: CDR1 MNHEY, CDR2 SMNVEV (reference sequence). The CDR3 has 15 amino acids. Trimming pared 0 bases from V and 2 bases from J, leaving 10 bases between. The CDR3 is CASSLSRAEQETQYF. The CDR3 bases are TGTGCCAGCAGTTTATCGAGGGCAGAGCAAGAGACCCAGTACTTC.

This clonotype was detected only a few times. CDR3 loop: CASSRDPGRGELFF. Here the CDR3 DNA reads TGTGCCAGCTCTCGCGACCCGGGACGGGGTGAACTGTTTTTT. This chain uses TRBV18 with TRBJ1-4; D is perhaps TRBD1 (5 bases). The CDR3 consists of 14 residues. V gave up 6 bases and J gave up 12 bases, with 20 bases separating them. Germline CDR1 is KGHSH and CDR2 is LQKENI.

The V gene is TRBV19, the J gene TRBJ1-1; the D gene is possibly TRBD1 (5 bases). Trimming took 5 bases from V and 4 from J, leaving 29 bases between them. The CDR3 length is 19 residues. Looked up from germline, CDR1 is LNHDA and CDR2 is SQIVND (reference sequence). The DNA for the CDR3 is TGTGCCAGTAGTGGGCCGGTACAGGTCCTACGGCCTCGGGGCACTGAAGCTTTCTTT. Amino acid sequence: CASSGPVQVLRPRGTEAFF.

The V and J genes are TRBV5-1 and TRBJ2-5, with D perhaps matching TRBD2 (6 bases). Trimming removed 4 bases at V and 5 bases at J, with 12 bases between. This CDR3 has 13 amino acids. Germline CDR1 and CDR2: SGHRS and YFSETQ. The CDR3 nucleotides read TGCGCCAGCAGCGTGACTAGGCTGGAGACCCAGTACTTC. Its protein is CASSVTRLETQYF.

The chain links TRBV5-1 to TRBJ1-2; D unclear. Trimming took 1 base from V and 8 from J, leaving 6 bases between them. The CDR3 sequence is 11 residues long. Germline CDR1 and CDR2: SGHRS and YFSETQ. CDR3 region: CASSLTPGYTF. DNA of the CDR3: TGCGCCAGCAGCTTGACCCCGGGCTACACCTTC.

In this sample, this clonotype turned up many times. This sequence joins TRBV18 and TRBJ2-3; 7 bases line up with TRBD1. The CDR3 contains 14 residues. V gave up 6 bases and J gave up 6 bases; unmatched junction bases: 9. Germline lookup yields CDR1 KGHSH and CDR2 LQKENI. In DNA, the CDR3 is TGTGCCAGCTCCCGACAGGGCTTCGAGGATACGCAGTATTTT. Its protein is CASSRQGFEDTQYF.

This clonotype was counted a few times. CDR3 sequence: CAISEYLAQSEEQFF. CDR3 bases: TGTGCCATCAGTGAGTATCTGGCCCAGAGTGAGGAGCAGTTCTTC. V gene TRBV10-3 combines with J gene TRBJ2-1; D unresolved. This CDR3 comprises 15 residues. Trimming left V 1 base short and J 10 bases short, with 17 bases between. Germline CDR1 is ENHRY and CDR2 is SYGVKD.

The chain links TRBV5-1 to TRBJ2-1; D not certain. CDR3 length: 13 residues. Per the germline V gene, CDR1 is SGHRS and CDR2 is YFSETQ. Trimming took 4 bases from V and 6 from J, leaving 11 bases between them. The CDR3 DNA follows: TGCGCCAGCAGCCTCGTGGCTTCCAATGAGCAGTTCTTC. Its translation is CASSLVASNEQFF.

This clonotype has just a few counts. CDR3 sequence (DNA): TGCAGTGCCCCGAGGCCTAGCGGGGCGACAGATACGCAGTATTTT. This sequence encodes CSAPRPSGATDTQYF. This sequence joins TRBV20-1 and TRBJ2-3; TRBD2 matches 9 bases. CDR3 size: 15 residues. V trimming: 6 bases; J trimming: 3 bases; junction bases outside the gene matches: 10. The V gene's germline CDR1 is DFQATT and CDR2 SNEGSKA (reference sequence).

This clonotype was recorded a few times. The V call is TRBV2, the J call TRBJ2-3, with 11 bases aligning to TRBD2. In germline, CDR1 is SNHLY, CDR2 FYNNEI. This CDR3 region has 16 residues. Trimming cost V 2 bases and J 5 bases; bases outside gene matches: 6. Written as DNA, the CDR3 is TGTGCCAGCAGTGAACTGGGACTAGCGGCACAAGATACGCAGTATTTT. Amino acid sequence: CASSELGLAAQDTQYF.

This clonotype has just one count. The chain carries TRBV29-1 and TRBJ2-2, with TRBD2 matching over 7 bases. The J segment lost 0 bases and the V segment lost 6 bases, leaving 7 bases of the junction unmatched. This CDR3 comprises 15 residues. Germline V lookup: CDR1 SQVTM, CDR2 ANQGSEA. CDR3 in DNA: TGCAGCGTACGCACGGGGGGAACGAACACCGGGGAGCTGTTTTTT. Translated, it gives CSVRTGGTNTGELFF.

The chain carries TRBV6-2 or TRBV6-3 and TRBJ1-1; 10 bases are shared with TRBD1. V lost 6 bases and J lost 3; bases outside the gene matches: 7. Germline V gene sequence: CDR1 MNHEY, CDR2 SVGEGT. The CDR3 contains 15 residues. The CDR3 region is CASRHRDRGYTEAFF. The CDR3 DNA reads TGTGCCAGCAGACACCGGGACAGGGGTTACACTGAAGCTTTCTTT.

The gene calls are TRBV5-1 and TRBJ2-5, with 10 positions matching TRBD2. Trimming removed 0 bases from V and 3 bases from J; junction bases left unmatched: 5. Per the germline V gene, CDR1 is SGHRS and CDR2 is YFSETQ. This CDR3 has 16 amino acids. CDR3 bases: TGCGCCAGCAGCTTGGGCCTGCTAGCGGGGGAAGAGACCCAGTACTTC. This codes for CASSLGLLAGEETQYF. Variable domain in full (rest from reference TRBV5-1 and TRBJ2-5): KAGVTQTPRYLIKTRGQQVTLSCSPISGHRSVSWYQQTPGQGLQFLFEYFSETQRNKGNFPGRFSGRQFSNSRSEMNVSTLELGDSALYLCASSLGLLAGEETQYFGPGTRLLVL.

The chain recombines TRBV7-9 with TRBJ2-5, with D tentatively TRBD2 (6 bases). CDR3 length equals 15 residues. V shed 3 bases and J shed 0 bases, with 11 bases lying between them. Germline V gives CDR1 SEHNR, CDR2 FQNEAQ (reference sequence). This chain's CDR3 is CASSFAGPYQETQYF. DNA for the CDR3: TGTGCCAGCAGCTTTGCGGGACCTTACCAAGAGACCCAGTACTTC.

The chain is built from TRBV2 and TRBJ2-5; TRBD2 matches 9 bases. The CDR3 totals 14 residues. With 4 bases clipped from V and 10 bases from J, the junction kept 10 bases outside the gene matches. Germline-derived CDR1 and CDR2 are SNHLY and FYNNEI. The CDR3 DNA follows: TGTGCCAGCAGTGTAGTAGCGGGGGACAACGGCCAGTACTTC. This codes for CASSVVAGDNGQYF.

J is TRBJ2-2 and V is TRBV29-1; D possibly corresponds to TRBD2 (6 bases). The CDR3 spans 13 residues. V lost 7 bases, J lost 5 bases, and 14 bases lay in between. CDR1 is SQVTM, CDR2 ANQGSEA, per germline. This chain's CDR3 is CSANVGGTGELFF. For the CDR3, the DNA is TGCAGCGCAAACGTGGGGGGAACCGGGGAGCTGTTTTTT.

This clonotype was observed a few times. The J gene is TRBJ2-5, the V gene TRBV7-2; no reliable D call. Matching the DNA end better, TRBJ2-1 makes the J call doubtful. The CDR3 consists of 13 residues. Germline CDR1 and CDR2: SGHTA and FQGNSA. CDR3: CASSLNLAAEQFF. Written as DNA, the CDR3 is TGTGCCAGCAGCTTAAATTTGGCGGCTGAGCAGTTCTTC.

This clonotype occurred a few times. The chain has TRBV11-2 and TRBJ2-1, with D unresolved. The DNA end lines up better with TRBJ2-7; the J call may be wrong. This CDR3 is 14 amino acids long. Germline V gene lookup returns CDR1 SGHAT and CDR2 FQNNGV. CDR3 loop: CASSLDRSAYEQYF. The CDR3, as DNA: TGTGCCAGCAGCTTAGACAGGTCTGCCTACGAGCAGTACTTC.

This clonotype was picked up many times. The gene calls are TRBV27 and TRBJ1-1, with D tentatively TRBD1 (6 bases). Germline values: CDR1 MNHEY, CDR2 SMNVEV (reference sequence). Deletions cut 6 bases from V and 0 bases from J, with 11 bases between. The CDR3 contains 14 residues. This chain's CDR3 is CASSLQGLNTEAFF. As DNA, the CDR3 is TGTGCCAGCAGCTTGCAGGGGCTGAACACTGAAGCTTTCTTT.

J is TRBJ2-5 and V is TRBV12-3 or TRBV12-4, with D unresolved. The CDR3 loop spans 14 amino acids. The germline V and J ends were trimmed by 0 bases and 4 bases, with 9 bases remaining between them. CDR3 region: CASSLATFPETQYF. The DNA for the CDR3 is TGTGCCAGCAGTTTAGCGACTTTTCCAGAGACCCAGTACTTC.